These T cell receptor beta chains were read from a single sample in a study of blood T cell repertoires in COVID-19. Using immunoSEQ multiplex PCR, the repertoire was profiled, and TCRdb retains in-frame clones only, with some absent. The repertoire includes over 90,000 clones, approximately 78% of them detected once, and around 9.6% sits in the top ten. Source material: peripheral blood. All receptors derive from a man in his 60s with active or convalescent COVID-19. CDR3s include the opening cysteine and the closing phenylalanine or tryptophan. The D gene is left open where the match is weak. Size is stated for part of the rows, as once, few or many counts, or as a class when the clone is expanded.

clone size,D gene,J gene,V gene,CDR3 DNA,CDR3 protein
.,TRBD2,TRBJ2-5,TRBV29-1,TGCAGCGTTGGCACTAGCGGGAGTAGGCAAGAGACCCAGTACTTC,CSVGTSGSRQETQYF
.,.,TRBJ2-5,TRBV6-2/TRBV6-3,TGTGCCAGCAGTTTAGGACAGCAAGAGACCCAGTACTTC,CASSLGQQETQYF
.,.,TRBJ2-1,TRBV5-4,TGTGCCAGCAGCCGACTAGTGGATGAGCAGTTCTTC,CASSRLVDEQFF
.,.,TRBJ2-2,TRBV7-9,TGTGCCAGCAGCTTAGCCTGGGAGCTGTTTTTT,CASSLAWELFF
once,TRBD2,TRBJ2-1,TRBV3-1/TRBV3-2,TGTGCCAGCAGCTATACTAGCGGCTCGACGGGGGAGCAGTTCTTC,CASSYTSGSTGEQFF
.,.,TRBJ1-1,TRBV30,TGTGCCTGGAGTGGAGGTACAACTGAAGCTTTCTTT,CAWSGGTTEAFF
few,.,TRBJ1-5,TRBV28,TGTGCCAGCAAGGCGGGTAGAGTTCAGCCCCAGCATTTT,CASKAGRVQPQHF
.,TRBD1,TRBJ1-2,TRBV5-1,TGCGCCAGCAGCAGGGACAGGGCGTCTGGCTACACCTTC,CASSRDRASGYTF
few,TRBD1,TRBJ2-5,TRBV5-6,TGTGCCAGCAGCTTAACGGGACAGGGGGGCGTGGAGACCCAGTACTTC,CASSLTGQGGVETQYF
.,TRBD1,TRBJ2-2,TRBV19,TGTGCCAGTAGTATCACGCCGGGACAGGGTTCAGGGGAGCTGTTTTTT,CASSITPGQGSGELFF